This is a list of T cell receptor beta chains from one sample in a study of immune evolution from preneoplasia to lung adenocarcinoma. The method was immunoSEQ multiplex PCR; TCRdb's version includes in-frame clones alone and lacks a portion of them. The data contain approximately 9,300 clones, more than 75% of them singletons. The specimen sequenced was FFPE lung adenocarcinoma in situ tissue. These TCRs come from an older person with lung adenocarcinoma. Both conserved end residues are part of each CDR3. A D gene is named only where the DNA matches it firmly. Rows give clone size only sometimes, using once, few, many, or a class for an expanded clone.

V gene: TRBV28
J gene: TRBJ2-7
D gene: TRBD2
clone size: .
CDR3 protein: CASRPTSGSYEQYF
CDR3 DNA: TGTGCCAGCAGGCCGACTAGCGGGTCCTACGAGCAGTACTTC

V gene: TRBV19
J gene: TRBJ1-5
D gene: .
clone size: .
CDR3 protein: CASSIGRRSNSNQPQHF
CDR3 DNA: TGTGCCAGTAGTATAGGCCGGAGATCCAATAGCAATCAGCCCCAGCATTTT

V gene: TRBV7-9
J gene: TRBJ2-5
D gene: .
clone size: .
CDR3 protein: CASSLGVQETQYF
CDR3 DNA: TGTGCCAGCAGCTTAGGAGTCCAAGAGACCCAGTACTTC

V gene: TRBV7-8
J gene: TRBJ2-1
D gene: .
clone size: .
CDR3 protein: CASSLQGYGDEQFF
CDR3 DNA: TGTGCCAGCAGCTTACAGGGTTATGGCGATGAGCAGTTCTTC

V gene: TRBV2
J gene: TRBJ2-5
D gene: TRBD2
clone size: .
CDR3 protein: CASSGRGGPRETQYF
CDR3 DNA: TGTGCCAGCAGTGGACGGGGGGGCCCCCGGGAGACCCAGTACTTC

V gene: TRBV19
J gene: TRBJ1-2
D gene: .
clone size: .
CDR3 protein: CASSISELANYGYTF
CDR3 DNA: TGTGCCAGTAGTATCTCGGAGTTAGCTAACTATGGCTACACCTTC

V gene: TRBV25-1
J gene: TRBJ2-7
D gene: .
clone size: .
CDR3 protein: CASNEQYF
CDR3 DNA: TGTGCCAGCAACGAGCAGTACTTC

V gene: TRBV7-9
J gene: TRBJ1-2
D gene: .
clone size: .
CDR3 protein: CASSPTAGGDGYTF
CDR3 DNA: TGTGCCAGCAGCCCCACCGCGGGGGGGGATGGCTACACCTTC

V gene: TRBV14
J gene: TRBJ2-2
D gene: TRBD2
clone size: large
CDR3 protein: CASRSGLAGESGELFF
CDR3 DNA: TGTGCCAGCAGATCCGGACTAGCGGGGGAATCCGGGGAGCTGTTTTTT

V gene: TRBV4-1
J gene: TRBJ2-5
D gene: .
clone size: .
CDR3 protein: CASSQGEEGETQYF
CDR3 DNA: TGCGCCAGCAGCCAAGGGGAGGAGGGGGAGACCCAGTACTTC

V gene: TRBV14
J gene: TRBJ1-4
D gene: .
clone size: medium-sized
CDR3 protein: CASSEGRLWGEKLFF
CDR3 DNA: TGTGCCAGCAGCGAGGGACGCCTTTGGGGTGAAAAACTGTTTTTT

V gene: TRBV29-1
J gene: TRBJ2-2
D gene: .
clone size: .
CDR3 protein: CSGGRPTGELFF
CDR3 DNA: TGCAGCGGAGGACGACCCACCGGGGAGCTGTTTTTT

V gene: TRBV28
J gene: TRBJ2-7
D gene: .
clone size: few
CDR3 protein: CASSSFTGTSAYEQYF
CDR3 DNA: TGTGCCAGCAGTTCCTTTACCGGGACAAGCGCCTACGAGCAGTACTTC

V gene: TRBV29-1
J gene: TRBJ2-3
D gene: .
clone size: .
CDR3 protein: CSVEKTDTQYF
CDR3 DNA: TGCAGCGTTGAGAAGACAGATACGCAGTATTTT

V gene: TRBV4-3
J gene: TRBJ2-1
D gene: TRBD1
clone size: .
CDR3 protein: CASSLGTGGSNEQFF
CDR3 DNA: TGCGCCAGCAGCCTGGGGACAGGGGGCTCAAATGAGCAGTTCTTC

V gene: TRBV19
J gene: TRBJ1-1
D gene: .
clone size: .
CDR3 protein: CASIKGTEAFF
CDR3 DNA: TGTGCCAGTATAAAGGGCACTGAAGCTTTCTTT

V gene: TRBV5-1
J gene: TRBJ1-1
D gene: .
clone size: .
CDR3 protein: CASSEVPDTEAFF
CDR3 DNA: TGCGCCAGCAGCGAGGTACCCGACACTGAAGCTTTCTTT

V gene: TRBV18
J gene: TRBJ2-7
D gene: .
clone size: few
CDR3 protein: CASSPQVSGYEQYF
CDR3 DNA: TGTGCCAGCTCACCACAAGTGTCGGGTTACGAGCAGTACTTC

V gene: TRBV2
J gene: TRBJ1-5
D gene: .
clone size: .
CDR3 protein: CASREHLLSNQPQHF
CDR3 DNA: TGTGCCAGCAGAGAACACCTCTTGAGCAATCAGCCCCAGCATTTT

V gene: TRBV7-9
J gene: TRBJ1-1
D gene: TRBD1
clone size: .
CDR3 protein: CASSQEQGLTEAFF
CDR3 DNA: TGCGCCAGCAGCCAAGAACAGGGGCTGACTGAAGCTTTCTTT

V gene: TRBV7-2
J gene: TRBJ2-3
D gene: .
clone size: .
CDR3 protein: CASSLSQGPDTQYF
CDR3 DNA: TGTGCCAGCAGCTTAAGCCAGGGTCCAGATACGCAGTATTTT

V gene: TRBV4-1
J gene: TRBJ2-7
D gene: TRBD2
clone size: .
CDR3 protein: CASSQAPGLEVSEQYF
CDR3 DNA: TGCGCCAGCAGCCAGGCCCCGGGACTAGAAGTTTCCGAGCAGTACTTC

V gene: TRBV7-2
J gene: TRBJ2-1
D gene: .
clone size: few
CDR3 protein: CASSLKGTYNEQFF
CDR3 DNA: TGTGCCAGCAGCTTAAAGGGAACCTACAATGAGCAGTTCTTC

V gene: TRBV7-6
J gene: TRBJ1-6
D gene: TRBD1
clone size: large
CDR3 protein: CASSLGETGGSYNSPLHF
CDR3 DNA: TGTGCCAGCAGCTTAGGGGAGACAGGGGGCTCCTATAATTCACCCCTCCACTTT

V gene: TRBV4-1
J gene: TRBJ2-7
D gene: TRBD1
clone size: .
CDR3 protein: CASSQSDRGLVEQYF
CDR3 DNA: TGCGCCAGCAGCCAATCGGACAGGGGGCTAGTGGAGCAGTACTTC

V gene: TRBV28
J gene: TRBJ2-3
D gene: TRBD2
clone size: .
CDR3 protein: CASRPPLGAGVTDTQYF
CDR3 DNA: TGTGCCAGCAGACCCCCCCTCGGAGCGGGGGTCACAGATACGCAGTATTTT

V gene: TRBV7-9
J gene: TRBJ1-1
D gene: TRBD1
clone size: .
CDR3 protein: CASSLVGTGGLNTEAFF
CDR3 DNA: TGTGCCAGCAGCTTAGTGGGGACAGGGGGGTTGAACACTGAAGCTTTCTTT

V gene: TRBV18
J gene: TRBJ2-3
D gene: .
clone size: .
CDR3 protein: CASSPYPADTQYF
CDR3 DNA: TGTGCCAGCTCACCCTACCCGGCAGATACGCAGTATTTT

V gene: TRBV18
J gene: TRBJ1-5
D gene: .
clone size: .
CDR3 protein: CASSPDEAGQPQHF
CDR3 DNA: TGTGCCAGCTCACCCGACGAGGCCGGACAGCCCCAGCATTTT

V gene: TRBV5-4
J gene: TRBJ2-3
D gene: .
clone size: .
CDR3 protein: CASTLTGSTDTQYF
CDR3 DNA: TGTGCCAGCACCTTGACGGGGAGCACAGATACGCAGTATTTT

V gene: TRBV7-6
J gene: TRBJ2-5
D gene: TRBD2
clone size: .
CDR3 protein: CASSLAYPAGGETQYF
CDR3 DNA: TGTGCCAGCAGCTTAGCGTACCCAGCGGGGGGGGAGACCCAGTACTTC

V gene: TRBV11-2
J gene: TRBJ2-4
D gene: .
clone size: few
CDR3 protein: CASSLRISQSNIQYF
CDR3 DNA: TGTGCCAGCAGCTTAAGAATTTCACAGTCCAACATTCAGTACTTC

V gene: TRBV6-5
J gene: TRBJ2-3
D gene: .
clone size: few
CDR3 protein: CASSYTDSTDTQYF
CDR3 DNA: TGTGCCAGCAGTTATACCGACAGCACAGATACGCAGTATTTT

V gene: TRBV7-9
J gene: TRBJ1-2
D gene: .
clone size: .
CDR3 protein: CASSSEGGLGYTF
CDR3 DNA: TGTGCCAGCAGCTCGGAGGGGGGTCTTGGCTACACCTTC